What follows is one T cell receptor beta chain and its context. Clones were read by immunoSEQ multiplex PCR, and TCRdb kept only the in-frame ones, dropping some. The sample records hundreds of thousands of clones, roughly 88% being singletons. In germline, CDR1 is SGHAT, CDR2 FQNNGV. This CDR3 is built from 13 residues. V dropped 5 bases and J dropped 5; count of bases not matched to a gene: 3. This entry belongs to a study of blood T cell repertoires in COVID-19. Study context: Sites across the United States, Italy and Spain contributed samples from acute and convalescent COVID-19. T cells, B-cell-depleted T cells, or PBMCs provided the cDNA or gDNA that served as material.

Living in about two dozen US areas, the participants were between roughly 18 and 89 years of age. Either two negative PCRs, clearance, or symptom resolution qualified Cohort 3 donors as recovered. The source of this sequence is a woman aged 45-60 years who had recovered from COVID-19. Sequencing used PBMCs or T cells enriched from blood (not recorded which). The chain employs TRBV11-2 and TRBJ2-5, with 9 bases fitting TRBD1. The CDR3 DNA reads TGTGCCAGCAGCCCGGACAGGGGTGAGACCCAGTACTTC. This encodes CASSPDRGETQYF. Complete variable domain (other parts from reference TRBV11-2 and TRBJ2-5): EAGVAQSPRYKIIEKRQSVAFWCNPISGHATLYWYQQILGQGPKLLIQFQNNGVVDDSQLPKDRFSAERLKGVDSTLKIQPAKLEDSAVYLCASSPDRGETQYFGPGTRLLVL.